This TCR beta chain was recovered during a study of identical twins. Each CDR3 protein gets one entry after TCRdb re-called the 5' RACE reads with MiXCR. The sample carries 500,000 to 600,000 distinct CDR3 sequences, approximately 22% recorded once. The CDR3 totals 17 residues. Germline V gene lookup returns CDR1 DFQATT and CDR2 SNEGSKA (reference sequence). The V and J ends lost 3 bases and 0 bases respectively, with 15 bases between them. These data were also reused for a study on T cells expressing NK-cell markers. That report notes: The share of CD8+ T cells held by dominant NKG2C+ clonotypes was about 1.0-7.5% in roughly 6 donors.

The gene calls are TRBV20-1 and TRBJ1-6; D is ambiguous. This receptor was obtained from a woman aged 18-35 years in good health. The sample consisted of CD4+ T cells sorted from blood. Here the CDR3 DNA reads TGCAGTGCTAGGAAGGACGGACCGAGCTCCTATAATTCACCCCTCCACTTT. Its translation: CSARKDGPSSYNSPLHF.